This record looks at one T cell receptor (beta chain) sequence and its context. Sequenced by immunoSEQ multiplex PCR; TCRdb stores in-frame clones only, minus some. The sample yields roughly 180,000 clones, approximately 89% seen once. This specimen belongs to a study of blood T cell repertoires in COVID-19. Study overall: The analysed material was cDNA or gDNA that came from T cells, B-cell-depleted T cells, or PBMCs.

The sequenced material came from peripheral blood. The source is a woman in her sixties with acute or convalescent COVID-19.

CDR3 in amino acids: CASSVGTSGNGEQFF. The CDR3 nucleotides are TGTGCCAGCAGCGTCGGGACTAGCGGGAATGGTGAGCAGTTCTTC. This chain joins TRBV9 and TRBJ2-1, with 13 bases aligning to TRBD2. V lost 2 bases and J lost 9; bases outside the gene matches: 5. CDR1 SGDLS and CDR2 YYNGEE come from the germline V gene. The CDR3 extends over 15 amino acids.